This entry concerns a single T cell receptor beta chain. Original analysis: Amplification with reference gene primers provided the estimates of nucleated cell counts. Generated by immunoSEQ multiplex PCR, the TCRdb table keeps only in-frame clones and is missing some. V and J calls and clone size are as listed in that table; D and trimming were resolved from the DNA. In the table there are over 200,000 clones, 75% to 95% of which are singletons. The CDR3 extends over 14 amino acids. The germline V gene has CDR1 MGHDK and CDR2 SYGVNS. V was shortened by 4 bases and J by 7 bases, with 13 bases between the two germline ends. The sample originates from a study of blood T cell repertoires in COVID-19.

The sequenced sample was peripheral blood. The chain combines TRBV25-1 with TRBJ1-4; no definite D call. This clonotype originated in a person in their late teens or twenties with COVID-19, enrolled during active disease. The CDR3 sequence is CASSGAGLAEKLFF. CDR3 bases: TGTGCCAGCAGTGGGGCGGGGTTGGCTGAAAAACTGTTTTTT.